The next 19 T cell receptor beta chains were all read from a single sample in a study of sequential checkpoint blockade in melanoma (dated by TCRdb to about 2019). The intended sense of this specimen's treatment or condition label: randomized to nivolumab then ipilimumab (arm A) or the reverse (arm B). Library prep was done by the immunoSEQ multiplex PCR assay. Sourced from immuneACCESS, this table was stored by TCRdb with only in-frame sequences that have V and J called. A share of the clones is absent; for the studies checked, an unresolved V gene accounts for under half, and the remainder has no known explanation. The sample data list roughly 34,000 clones, and approximately 86% of these were observed just once. The ten largest clones represent around 23% of the sample. The sample was CD8+ T cells sorted from blood (inferred from file names), taken from a patient given nivolumab and ipilimumab in sequence. The source is a human donor with melanoma.

The V call is TRBV19, the J call TRBJ2-7; 8 positions agree with TRBD1. The CDR3 runs to 15 residues. The junction had 9 bases not matched to a gene; V was cut back by 3 bases and J by 5 bases. Germline CDR1 and CDR2: LNHDA and SQIVND (reference sequence). CDR3 region: CASSIFGQGVDEQYF. The CDR3, as DNA: TGTGCCAGTAGTATTTTCGGACAGGGTGTCGACGAGCAGTACTTC.

This chain joins TRBV18 and TRBJ2-7; 9 bases are shared with TRBD1. The CDR3 is 15 residues long. The J segment lost 0 bases and the V segment lost 5 bases, leaving 5 bases of the junction unmatched. In germline, CDR1 is KGHSH, CDR2 LQKENI. The chain's CDR3 is CASSTGQGSSYEQYF. The CDR3 DNA reads TGTGCCAGCTCAACGGGACAGGGCAGCTCCTACGAGCAGTACTTC.

With regard to this clone: It is likely a read error: a sequence one base away is far more abundant. The sample has other DNA sequences that encode this CDR3 too. V usage is TRBV10-3 and J usage is TRBJ1-2; TRBD1 matches at 7 bases. V shed 2 bases and J 4 bases; nucleotides not matched to a gene: 13. This CDR3 contains 17 residues. CDR1 is ENHRY and CDR2 is SYGVKD in the germline V gene. The CDR3 nucleotides read TGTGCCATCAGTGAGCCAGGACAGGCCCAAACCGGCTATGGCTACACCTTC. As protein: CAISEPGQAQTGYGYTF.

The rearrangement links TRBV10-3 to TRBJ2-1; TRBD2 might be the D (5 bases). Looked up from germline, CDR1 is ENHRY and CDR2 is SYGVKD. V lost 8 bases and J lost 0, with 14 bases in between. The CDR3 consists of 15 residues. The CDR3 DNA follows: TGTGCCATCCGGGGAACGGAAAGCTCCTACAATGAGCAGTTCTTC. It encodes CAIRGTESSYNEQFF.

The chain couples TRBV27 to TRBJ2-7, with TRBD2 matching over 7 bases. CDR3 length equals 14 residues. The trim removed 5 bases at V and 5 bases at J, leaving 9 bases unmatched. The germline V gene encodes CDR1 MNHEY and CDR2 SMNVEV (reference sequence). The CDR3 reads CASSLGGIQNEQYF. The DNA of the CDR3 is TGTGCCAGCAGTCTCGGGGGGATTCAGAACGAGCAGTACTTC.

This chain joins TRBV19 and TRBJ2-1; 11 nucleotides align to TRBD2. Trimming at V came to 4 bases and at J to 6 bases, leaving 5 bases not matched to a gene. The germline CDR1 and CDR2 sequences are LNHDA and SQIVND (reference sequence). This CDR3 comprises 15 residues. The CDR3 sequence is CASSTTSGSFNEQFF. The CDR3 DNA is TGTGCCAGTAGTACAACTAGCGGGAGTTTCAATGAGCAGTTCTTC.

The rearrangement links TRBV4-3 to TRBJ2-1; TRBD2 matches at 11 bases. The CDR3 runs to 16 residues. Germline V gene lookup returns CDR1 LGHNA and CDR2 YSLEER. J gave up 8 bases and V 4 bases, and 10 bases lay outside the gene matches. The CDR3 reads CASSLPGLAGRDEQFF. The CDR3 nucleotides read TGCGCCAGCAGCCTTCCAGGACTAGCGGGTCGTGATGAGCAGTTCTTC.

The genes are TRBV13 and TRBJ1-2, with 7 nucleotides matching TRBD1. V trimming: 10 bases; J trimming: 4 bases; junction bases outside the gene matches: 21. CDR3 size: 17 residues. The germline gives CDR1 PRHDT, CDR2 FYEKMQ (reference sequence). The CDR3 sequence: CAISEPGQAQTGYGYTF. The CDR3 DNA reads TGTGCCATCAGTGAGCCTGGACAGGCCCAAACCGGCTATGGCTACACCTTC. The full variable domain, with the rest looked up from reference TRBV13 and TRBJ1-2, is AAGVIQSPRHLIKEKRETATLKCYPIPRHDTVYWYQQGPGQDPQFLISFYEKMQSDKGSIPDRFSAQQFSDYHSELNMSSLELGDSALYFCAISEPGQAQTGYGYTFGSGTRLTVV.

This chain joins TRBV2 and TRBJ1-2, with 12 bases identical to TRBD1. Germline loops: CDR1 SNHLY, CDR2 FYNNEI. V dropped 4 bases and J dropped 4; count of bases not matched to a gene: 4. This CDR3 has 15 residues. CDR3 sequence reads: CASSAGTGGPYGYTF. CDR3 DNA sequence: TGTGCCAGCAGTGCAGGGACAGGGGGCCCCTATGGCTACACCTTC.

V gene TRBV27 combines with J gene TRBJ1-1, with D perhaps matching TRBD1 (5 bases). CDR3 length equals 13 residues. V lost 4 bases to trimming and J lost 7 bases, with 13 bases between them. CDR1 and CDR2 from the germline V gene are MNHEY and SMNVEV (reference sequence). For the CDR3, the DNA is TGTGCCAGCAGTTACGGACACGCTTTTGAAGCTTTCTTT. Its protein is CASSYGHAFEAFF.

This clone turned up a few times. This sequence joins TRBV6-4 and TRBJ2-1; 8 nucleotides line up with TRBD2. In germline, CDR1 is MRHNA, CDR2 SNTAGT. J was trimmed by 5 bases and V by 2 bases; bases with no gene match: 5. This CDR3 region has 15 residues. Written as DNA, the CDR3 is TGTGCCAGCAGTGACGGGGTAGCGGGAAACAATGAGCAGTTCTTC. It yields the protein CASSDGVAGNNEQFF.

The genes are TRBV4-3 and TRBJ2-3, with TRBD2 matching 7 bases. CDR3 length equals 16 residues. Germline lookup yields CDR1 LGHNA and CDR2 YSLEER. V lost 3 bases, J lost 4 bases, and 10 bases stayed unmatched. CDR3 sequence (DNA): TGCGCCAGCAGCCACCCGAGCCGGGGGGTTCCAGATACGCAGTATTTT. Translation: CASSHPSRGVPDTQYF.

J is TRBJ2-1 and V is TRBV5-1; tentatively, D is TRBD2 (6 bases). Germline-derived CDR1 and CDR2 are SGHRS and YFSETQ. Trimming took 5 bases from V and 8 from J, leaving 11 bases between them. The CDR3 has 12 amino acids. The CDR3 reads CASSWRGDEQFF. The CDR3 nucleotides read TGCGCCAGCAGTTGGAGGGGCGATGAGCAGTTCTTC. The whole variable domain, remainder taken from reference TRBV5-1 and TRBJ2-1, is KAGVTQTPRYLIKTRGQQVTLSCSPISGHRSVSWYQQTPGQGLQFLFEYFSETQRNKGNFPGRFSGRQFSNSRSEMNVSTLELGDSALYLCASSWRGDEQFFGPGTRLTVL.

The V call is TRBV4-3, the J call TRBJ2-2; possibly TRBD1 for D (7 bases). Trimming stripped 2 bases from V and 5 bases from J, with 18 bases between. Germline V gene sequence: CDR1 LGHNA, CDR2 YSLEER. The CDR3 totals 17 residues. The CDR3 DNA reads TGCGCCAGCAGCCAACGCTCAGGGGGGCAGAAGACCGGGGAGCTGTTTTTT. This codes for CASSQRSGGQKTGELFF.

On this clone: The final CDR3 position lacks the conserved phenylalanine or tryptophan, pointing to a likely read error. The chain is built from TRBV19 and TRBJ2-7; TRBD2 matches at 8 bases. CDR3 size: 13 residues. Germline trimming cut 8 bases from V and 3 bases from J; bases unmatched to any gene: 6. Germline CDR1 is LNHDA and CDR2 is SQIVND (reference sequence). CDR3 sequence: CASSGTSLYEQYL. In nucleotides, the CDR3 is TGTGCCAGTTCGGGGACTAGTCTCTACGAGCAGTACCTC.

The chain combines TRBV25-1 with TRBJ2-7; D may be TRBD1 (5 bases). Trimming pared 3 bases from V and 2 bases from J, leaving 14 bases between. The CDR3 covers 15 residues. Germline CDR1 MGHDK, CDR2 SYGVNS. CDR3 sequence (DNA): TGTGCCAGCAGTGAGGGGCCACCCTGGGCCTACGAGCAGTACTTC. It is translated as CASSEGPPWAYEQYF.

Points on this clone: Other DNA sequences in the sample encode the same CDR3. This chain connects TRBV5-6 to TRBJ1-1; D unresolved. Per germline, CDR1 SGHDT and CDR2 YYEEEE. The CDR3 has 14 residues. V was pared by 0 bases and J by 1 base, with 7 bases between. The CDR3 sequence: CASSLEGGNTEAFF. CDR3 in DNA: TGTGCCAGCAGCTTGGAAGGAGGGAACACTGAAGCTTTCTTT.

J is TRBJ1-2 and V is TRBV28; TRBD1 is a possible D gene (5 bases). In germline, CDR1 is MDHEN, CDR2 SYDVKM. V lost 3 bases to trimming and J lost 4 bases, with 18 bases between them. The CDR3 has 16 residues. CDR3 sequence: CASSFIRDSGLYGYTF. For the CDR3, the DNA is TGTGCCAGCAGTTTTATCAGGGATTCGGGACTCTATGGCTACACCTTC.

This chain links TRBV4-2 with TRBJ2-7; 8 bases agree with TRBD2. V shed 4 bases, J shed 2 bases, and the junction held 16 bases outside the gene matches. This CDR3 has 18 amino acids. Looked up from germline, CDR1 is LGHNA and CDR2 is YNFKEQ. CDR3 DNA sequence: TGTGCCAGCAGCCTAAAAACCCCAGCTTTCGGGAGGGCCTACGAGCAGTACTTC. This translates into CASSLKTPAFGRAYEQYF.